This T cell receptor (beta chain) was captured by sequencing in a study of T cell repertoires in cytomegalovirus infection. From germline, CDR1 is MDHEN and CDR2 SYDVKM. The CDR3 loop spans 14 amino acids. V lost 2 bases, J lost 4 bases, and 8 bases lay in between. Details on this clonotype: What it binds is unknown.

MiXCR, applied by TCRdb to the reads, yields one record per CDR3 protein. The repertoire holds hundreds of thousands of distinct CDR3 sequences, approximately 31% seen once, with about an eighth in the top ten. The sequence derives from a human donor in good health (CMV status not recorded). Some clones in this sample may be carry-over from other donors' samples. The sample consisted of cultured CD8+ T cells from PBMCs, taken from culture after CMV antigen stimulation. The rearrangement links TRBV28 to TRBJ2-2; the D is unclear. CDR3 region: CASSLIGATGELFF. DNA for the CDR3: TGTGCCAGCAGTTTAATCGGAGCCACCGGGGAGCTGTTTTTT.